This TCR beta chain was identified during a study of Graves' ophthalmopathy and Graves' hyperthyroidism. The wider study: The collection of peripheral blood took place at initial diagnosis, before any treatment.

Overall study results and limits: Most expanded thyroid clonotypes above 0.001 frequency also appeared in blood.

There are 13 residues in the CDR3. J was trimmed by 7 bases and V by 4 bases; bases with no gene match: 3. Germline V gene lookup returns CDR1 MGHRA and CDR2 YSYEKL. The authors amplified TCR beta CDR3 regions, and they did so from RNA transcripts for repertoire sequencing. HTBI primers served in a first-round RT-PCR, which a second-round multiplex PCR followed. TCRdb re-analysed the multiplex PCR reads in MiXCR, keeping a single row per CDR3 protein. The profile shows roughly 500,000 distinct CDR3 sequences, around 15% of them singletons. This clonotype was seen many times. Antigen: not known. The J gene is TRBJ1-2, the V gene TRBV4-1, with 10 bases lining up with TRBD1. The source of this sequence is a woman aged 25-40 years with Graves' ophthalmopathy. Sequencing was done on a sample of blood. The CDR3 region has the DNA TGCGCCAGCAGCCGGACAGGGGGAGCTGGCTACACCTTC. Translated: CASSRTGGAGYTF.